This T cell receptor (beta chain) was sequenced during a study of T cell clonotyping in hematopoietic cell transplantation. Whole-study results and caveats: Recipient TCR diversity dropped after transplant; expanded clonotypes rose from day 30 to 180. At the given depth, recipient repertoires were over 95% de novo clonotypes.

Here immunoSEQ multiplex PCR was the method, and the copy in TCRdb shows in-frame clones only, minus some. The data show 35,000 to 45,000 clones, 94% seen once. A word on this clone: Antigen: not known.

Germline lookup yields CDR1 SGDLS and CDR2 YYNGEE. The V gene end was trimmed by 1 base and the J gene end by 6 bases; junction bases not matched to a gene: 2. The CDR3 consists of 14 residues. This TCR was recovered from a woman aged 45-65 years in good health. Some clones in this sample may be carry-over from other donors' samples. The chain uses TRBV9 and TRBJ2-2; 8 bases align to TRBD1. The sequencing input was peripheral blood mononuclear cells. The CDR3, as DNA: TGTGCCAGCAGCGTACAGGGGGCGGCCGGGGAGCTGTTTTTT. Its translation is CASSVQGAAGELFF.